The 6 T cell receptor beta chains below were found in one sample sequenced in a study of long-term antiretroviral therapy in people with HIV. This was the immunoSEQ v3.0 assay at survey level. Some clones are missing from TCRdb's copy, which holds only in-frame ones; the method was immunoSEQ multiplex PCR. The sample holds 25,000 to 35,000 clones, around nine tenths seen once. The sample in question was unsorted PBMCs, obtained 1.8 years after starting antiretroviral therapy. The receptors here all came from a woman between 18 and 30 years old with HIV.

In the case of this clone: The junction does not match germline at one end; this may be a read error. Different DNA sequences within this sample yield the same CDR3. V and J are TRBV6-1 and TRBJ2-7; no clear D. From germline, CDR1 is MNHNS and CDR2 SASEGT. This CDR3 is built from 12 residues. CDR3 nucleotide sequence: TGTGCTAGCAGTGACGGATTCTACGAGCAGTACTTC. Translation gives CASSDGFYEQYF.

CDR3 residues: CASSSNRGPVRGYTF. CDR3 bases: TGTGCCAGCAGCTCTAACAGGGGGCCGGTACGTGGCTACACCTTC. V and J are TRBV5-6 and TRBJ1-2; 9 nucleotides match TRBD1. V lost 3 bases to trimming and J lost 7 bases; unmatched junction nucleotides: 10. Germline assignment: CDR1 SGHDT and CDR2 YYEEEE. This CDR3 has 15 amino acids.

V and J are TRBV12-5 and TRBJ2-1; D is possibly TRBD1 (5 bases). Per the germline V gene, CDR1 is LGHNT and CDR2 is FRNRAP. This CDR3 has 13 residues. V lost 6 bases, J lost 9 bases, and 15 bases lay in between. The CDR3 region has the DNA TGTGCTAGTGGGGAAAGGGGAACTTCTGAGCAGTTCTTC. Translating gives CASGERGTSEQFF.

This sequence joins TRBV7-2 and TRBJ2-2; D uncertain. CDR3 length: 13 residues. Trimming removed 6 bases from V and 6 bases from J, with 11 bases in between. The germline gives CDR1 SGHTA, CDR2 FQGNSA. CDR3 sequence: CASSSRLAGELFF. For the CDR3, the DNA is TGTGCCAGCAGTTCGAGACTCGCCGGGGAGCTGTTTTTT.

This chain joins TRBV2 and TRBJ1-4, with TRBD1 matching over 9 bases. V was pared by 6 bases and J by 7 bases, with 9 bases of the junction left unmatched. The CDR3 length is 15 residues. Germline V gene data show CDR1 as SNHLY and CDR2 as FYNNEI. This CDR3 reads CASSRLTGGGEKLFF. The CDR3 coding sequence is TGTGCCAGCAGCAGACTGACAGGGGGAGGTGAAAAACTGTTTTTT.

The rearrangement uses TRBV18 and TRBJ2-4; D possibly corresponds to TRBD1 (6 bases). Trimming removed 1 base at V and 6 bases at J, with 16 bases between. The CDR3 is made up of 16 amino acids. Germline lookup yields CDR1 KGHSH and CDR2 LQKENI. CDR3 in amino acids: CASSPLAGALINIQYF. The DNA for the CDR3 is TGTGCCAGCTCACCACTGGCAGGGGCGCTTATAAACATTCAGTACTTC.